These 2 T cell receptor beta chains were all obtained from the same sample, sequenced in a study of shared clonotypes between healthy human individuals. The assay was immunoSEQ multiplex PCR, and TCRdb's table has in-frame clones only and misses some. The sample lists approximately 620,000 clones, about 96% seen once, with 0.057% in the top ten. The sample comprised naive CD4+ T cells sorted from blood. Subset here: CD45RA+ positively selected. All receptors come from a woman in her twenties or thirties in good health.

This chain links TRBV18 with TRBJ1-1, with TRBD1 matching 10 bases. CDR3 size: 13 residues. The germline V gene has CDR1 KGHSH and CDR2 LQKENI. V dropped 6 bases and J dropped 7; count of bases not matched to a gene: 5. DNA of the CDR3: TGTGCCAGCTCGGTGGGACAGGGGAATGAAGCTTTCTTT. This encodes CASSVGQGNEAFF.

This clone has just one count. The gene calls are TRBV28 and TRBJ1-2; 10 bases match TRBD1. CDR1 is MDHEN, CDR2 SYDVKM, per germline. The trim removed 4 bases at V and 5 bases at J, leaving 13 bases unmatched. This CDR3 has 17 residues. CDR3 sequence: CASSSRPGQGPGYGYTF. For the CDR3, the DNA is TGTGCCAGCAGTTCTCGACCGGGACAGGGGCCGGGGTATGGCTACACCTTC.